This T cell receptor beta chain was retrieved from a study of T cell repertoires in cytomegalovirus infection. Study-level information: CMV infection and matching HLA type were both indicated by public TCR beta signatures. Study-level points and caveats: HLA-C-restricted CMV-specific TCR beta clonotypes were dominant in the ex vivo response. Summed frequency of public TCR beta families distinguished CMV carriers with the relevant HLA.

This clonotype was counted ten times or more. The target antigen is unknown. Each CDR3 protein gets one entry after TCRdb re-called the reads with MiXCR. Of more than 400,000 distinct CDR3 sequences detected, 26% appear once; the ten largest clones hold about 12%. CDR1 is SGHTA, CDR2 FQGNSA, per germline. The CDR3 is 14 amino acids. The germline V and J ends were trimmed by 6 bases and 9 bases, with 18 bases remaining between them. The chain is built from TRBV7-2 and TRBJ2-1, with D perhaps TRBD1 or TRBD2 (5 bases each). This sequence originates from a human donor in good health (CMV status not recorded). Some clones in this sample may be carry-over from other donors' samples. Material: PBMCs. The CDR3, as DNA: TGTGCCAGCAGACCCAGCGGACCTCAGGGTGAGCAGTTCTTC. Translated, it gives CASRPSGPQGEQFF.